A single T cell receptor (beta chain) is shown here with its context. This entry belongs to a study of blood T cell repertoires in COVID-19. Study-level information: From the United States, Italy and Spain came samples of acute and convalescent COVID-19. PBMCs, B-cell-depleted T cells, or T cells were the source of the cDNA or gDNA that made up the material.

Adults between roughly 18 and 90 years of age took part from about two dozen US areas. The CDR3 has 13 residues. Per the germline V gene, CDR1 is MNHEY and CDR2 is SMNVEV (reference sequence). The V end was cut by 5 bases, the J end by 0 bases, with 5 bases between. Clones were read by immunoSEQ multiplex PCR, and TCRdb kept only the in-frame ones, dropping some. The data show nearly 400,000 clones, with roughly 90% seen just once and 1.7% held by the top ten. The clonotype was recovered from a woman aged 30 to 39 who had recovered from COVID-19. The material sequenced was PBMCs or T cells enriched from blood (not recorded which). V is TRBV27 and J is TRBJ1-3; D unresolved. The CDR3 nucleotides are TGTGCCAGCAGTGGCCTCTCTGGAAACACCATATATTTT. Protein product: CASSGLSGNTIYF.